Each of the 14 T cell receptor beta chains below was sequenced from the same sample in a study of CD8+CD57+ T cells in acquired aplastic anemia. For sequencing, patients were chosen who had shown expansion of CD8+CD57+ cells by flow cytometry. Genomic DNA, serving as template, underwent TCR beta VDJ and CDR3 profiling. TCRdb re-derived calls from the reads in MiXCR, one entry per CDR3 protein. The sample includes about 150,000 distinct CDR3 sequences, roughly 45% of them seen just once. Material for sequencing was sorted CD4+, CD8+, or CD8+CD57+ T cells (not recorded which) from PBMCs. The receptors were gathered from a human donor with aplastic anemia.

Of note for this clonotype: Germline and junction disagree at one end, which may indicate a read error. The rearrangement joins TRBV2 to TRBJ1-4; no reliable D call. The CDR3 has 14 amino acids. Germline CDR1 reads SNHLY; CDR2 reads FYNNEI. CDR3 nucleotides: TGCGCCAGCAGTGACGGGCAGTTTAATGAAAAACTGTTTTTT. Amino acid sequence: CASSDGQFNEKLFF.

This clonotype has a count of ten or more. V usage is TRBV9 and J usage is TRBJ2-2; D is unclear. Per the germline V gene, CDR1 is SGDLS and CDR2 is YYNGEE. The CDR3 totals 18 residues. With 0 bases removed from V and 2 bases from J, the gap between germline ends came to 17 bases. The CDR3 loop reads CASSVAGQVSGNTGELFF. CDR3 bases: TGTGCCAGCAGCGTAGCGGGCCAAGTGAGTGGAAACACCGGGGAGCTGTTTTTT.

The J gene is TRBJ2-2, the V gene TRBV5-6, with D tentatively TRBD1 (6 bases). The CDR3 extends over 13 amino acids. Germline lookup yields CDR1 SGHDT and CDR2 YYEEEE. V lost 4 bases and J 4 bases, leaving 8 bases between the germline ends. This CDR3 reads CASSQDSTGELFF. CDR3 in DNA: TGTGCCAGCAGCCAGGACAGCACCGGGGAGCTGTTTTTT.

The chain combines TRBV3-1 with TRBJ1-1; weak D call: TRBD1 (5 bases). Germline CDR1 is LGHDT and CDR2 is YNNKEL (reference sequence). The CDR3 spans 15 residues. V lost 4 bases and J lost 1, with 13 bases in between. The DNA for the CDR3 is TGTGCCAGCAGCCGAACCCAGGGATGGAACACTGAAGCTTTCTTT. Residues: CASSRTQGWNTEAFF. Full variable domain (outside the CDR3, taken from reference TRBV3-1 and TRBJ1-1): DTAVSQTPKYLVTQMGNDKSIKCEQNLGHDTMYWYKQDSKKFLKIMFSYNNKELIINETVPNRFSPKSPDKAHLNLHINSLELGDSAVYFCASSRTQGWNTEAFFGQGTRLTVV.

Remarks on this clonotype: The CDR3 carries no conserved terminal phenylalanine or tryptophan, so it likely arises from a read error. V and J are TRBV6-1 and TRBJ1-1; D perhaps matches TRBD1 (6 bases). Trimming removed 6 bases from V and 2 bases from J, with 10 bases in between. The CDR3 runs to 13 residues. Germline V gene sequence: CDR1 MNHNS, CDR2 SASEGT. CDR3 coding DNA: TGTGCCAGCAGGCTACAGGGTAACACTGAAGCTTTCTCT. Protein: CASRLQGNTEAFS.

This sequence joins TRBV20-1 and TRBJ2-5; 12 bases agree with TRBD2. Losses at the gene ends were 3 bases for V and 2 bases for J; bases not matched to a gene: 4. The germline CDR1 and CDR2 sequences are DFQATT and SNEGSKA (reference sequence). The CDR3 sequence is 15 residues long. For the CDR3, the DNA is TGCAGTGCTAGGCCTAGCGGGAGGGGTCAAGAGACCCAGTACTTC. Amino acids: CSARPSGRGQETQYF.

The table lists this clonotype with a few counts. This rearrangement joins TRBV6-1 to TRBJ1-3; weak D call: TRBD1 (5 bases). The CDR3 contains 14 residues. The V and J ends lost 6 bases and 3 bases respectively, with 12 bases between them. Looked up from germline, CDR1 is MNHNS and CDR2 is SASEGT. The CDR3: CASSPGGVGNTIYF. For the CDR3, the DNA is TGTGCCAGCAGCCCTGGGGGGGTTGGAAACACCATATATTTT.

With respect to this clonotype: A much more abundant neighbour one base away suggests this may be a read error. The rearrangement joins TRBV7-9 to TRBJ2-1, with 7 bases identical to TRBD1. The CDR3 has 13 amino acids. V trimming: 7 bases; J trimming: 12 bases; junction bases outside the gene matches: 12. Per germline, CDR1 SEHNR and CDR2 FQNEAQ (reference sequence). The CDR3 loop reads CASIGGPQKGQFF. The CDR3 DNA reads as TGTGCCAGCATAGGGGGCCCTCAAAAGGGGCAGTTCTTC. The complete variable domain, with remaining parts taken from reference TRBV7-9 and TRBJ2-1, reads DTGVSQNPRHKITKRGQNVTFRCDPISEHNRLYWYRQTLGQGPEFLTYFQNEAQLEKSRLLSDRFSAERPKGSFSTLEIQRTEQGDSAMYLCASIGGPQKGQFFGPGTRLTVL.

This clonotype was found many times. The gene calls are TRBV7-2 and TRBJ2-7, with D uncertain. The CDR3 consists of 11 residues. Trimming pared 2 bases from V and 3 bases from J, leaving 2 bases between. The germline gives CDR1 SGHTA, CDR2 FQGNSA. CDR3 DNA sequence: TGTGCCAGCAGCTTACTCTACGAGCAGTACTTC. Encoded protein: CASSLLYEQYF.

V gene TRBV25-1 combines with J gene TRBJ2-7; D might be TRBD1 or TRBD2, each matching 5 bases. The CDR3 contains 16 residues. CDR1 is MGHDK and CDR2 is SYGVNS in the germline V gene. Trimming took off 6 bases at V and 2 bases at J, with 20 bases between the two ends. In DNA form, the CDR3 reads TGTGCCAGCAGCGGACGCCGGGACGGCCGCCCCTACGAGCAGTACTTC. Protein: CASSGRRDGRPYEQYF.

This clonotype was observed a few times. The genes are TRBV24-1 and TRBJ2-1; no firm D call. Trimming stripped 3 bases from V and 8 bases from J, with 10 bases between. The germline gives CDR1 KGHDR, CDR2 SFDVKD. The CDR3 length is 13 residues. The CDR3 reads CATSDAYYDEQFF. In DNA form, the CDR3 reads TGTGCCACCAGTGATGCCTACTATGATGAGCAGTTCTTC.

This clonotype was counted a few times. This chain's CDR3 is CARIGGLAGLNEQFF. CDR3 DNA: TGTGCCAGAATAGGGGGACTAGCGGGGTTAAATGAGCAGTTCTTC. The chain carries TRBV19 and TRBJ2-1; 13 bases match TRBD2. The CDR3 contains 15 residues. The V gene end was trimmed by 9 bases and the J gene end by 7 bases; junction bases not matched to a gene: 9. CDR1 and CDR2 (germline): LNHDA, SQIVND (reference sequence).

This clonotype was recorded at least ten times. V gene TRBV6-6 combines with J gene TRBJ2-5; D gene uncertain. The CDR3 extends over 13 amino acids. Trimming pared 2 bases from V and 1 base from J, leaving 5 bases between. The V gene's germline CDR1 is MNHNY and CDR2 SVGAGI (reference sequence). The CDR3 DNA is TGTGCCAGCAGTTACCCTCTCCAAGAGACCCAGTACTTC. This gives the protein CASSYPLQETQYF.

The gene calls are TRBV6-1 and TRBJ2-5; 7 bases are a match to TRBD2. CDR3 length: 16 amino acids. The ends lost 7 bases at V and 1 base at J; junction bases unmatched: 12. Germline CDR1 is MNHNS and CDR2 is SASEGT. The CDR3 DNA is TGTGCCAGCACCCCTAGGGTAGCGGGCTTCCAAGAGACCCAGTACTTC. Translated: CASTPRVAGFQETQYF.